A single sample is the source of the 8 T cell receptor beta chains below, sequenced in a study of T-cell reconstitution after alpha-beta-depleted transplantation in children. Unique molecular identifiers were incorporated when the TCRbeta library was constructed. TCRdb re-derived calls from the PCR reads in MiXCR, one entry per CDR3 protein. The sample records hundreds of thousands of distinct CDR3 sequences, roughly 17% being singletons. The sequencing used PBMCs from the stem cell graft donor, collected from the stem cell graft. The receptors stem from a human donor who donated a stem cell graft to a child with acute myeloid leukemia.

This clonotype was observed many times. This sequence joins TRBV7-8 and TRBJ1-4, with D unclear. V was cut by 0 bases and J by 5 bases, with 13 bases left in between. This CDR3 spans 16 amino acids. CDR1 is SGHVS, CDR2 FQNEAQ, per germline. CDR3 in amino acids: CASSLATGGSNEKLFF. CDR3 coding DNA: TGTGCCAGCAGCTTAGCGACGGGCGGCTCGAATGAAAAACTGTTTTTT.

This chain joins TRBV7-3 and TRBJ2-7; 8 positions match TRBD1. The CDR3 runs 15 residues. The germline gives CDR1 SGHTA, CDR2 FQGTGA. V lost 2 bases, J lost 3 bases, and 6 bases stayed unmatched. DNA of the CDR3: TGTGCCAGCAGCTTAGGGGCCGGACAGGGCTACGAGCAGTACTTC. It encodes CASSLGAGQGYEQYF.

This clonotype was counted only a few times. The chain recombines TRBV12-3 or TRBV12-4 with TRBJ2-7; 8 positions agree with TRBD1. The CDR3 length is 17 residues. The V segment lost 4 bases and the J segment 1 base; nucleotides outside the gene matches: 12. CDR3 sequence reads: CASSSSFSGTGSYEQYF. In DNA form, the CDR3 reads TGTGCCAGCAGTTCGTCCTTCTCCGGGACAGGATCCTACGAGCAGTACTTC.

The chain employs TRBV20-1 and TRBJ2-5; 9 positions match TRBD2. Germline V lookup: CDR1 DFQATT, CDR2 SNEGSKA (reference sequence). Losses at the gene ends were 3 bases for V and 5 bases for J; bases not matched to a gene: 16. This CDR3 has 17 residues. CDR3 sequence reads: CSARDLLWRGGGETQYF. CDR3 coding DNA: TGCAGTGCTAGGGACCTCTTATGGCGGGGGGGCGGGGAGACCCAGTACTTC.

The genes are TRBV5-1 and TRBJ2-1; TRBD1 or TRBD2 may be the D gene (5 bases each). The CDR3 runs 16 residues. The germline V gene encodes CDR1 SGHRS and CDR2 YFSETQ. V lost 2 bases and J lost 2, with 14 bases in between. The CDR3 DNA follows: TGCGCCAGCAGCTTCCGGGACCCCCGACCCTACAATGAGCAGTTCTTC. Its translation is CASSFRDPRPYNEQFF. Complete variable domain (other parts from reference TRBV5-1 and TRBJ2-1): KAGVTQTPRYLIKTRGQQVTLSCSPISGHRSVSWYQQTPGQGLQFLFEYFSETQRNKGNFPGRFSGRQFSNSRSEMNVSTLELGDSALYLCASSFRDPRPYNEQFFGPGTRLTVL.

The table lists this clonotype with a few counts. This chain connects TRBV6-2 or TRBV6-3 to TRBJ2-7; TRBD2 aligns across 8 bases. Losses at the gene ends were 6 bases for V and 4 bases for J; bases not matched to a gene: 5. Germline loops: CDR1 MNHEY, CDR2 SVGEGT. This CDR3 spans 13 amino acids. The CDR3 nucleotides read TGTGCCAGCAGGCCTAGCGGGCATTACGAGCAGTACTTC. Translating gives CASRPSGHYEQYF.

The chain employs TRBV20-1 and TRBJ2-1; 10 bases map to TRBD2. The trim removed 0 bases at V and 4 bases at J, leaving 9 bases unmatched. Per the germline V gene, CDR1 is DFQATT and CDR2 is SNEGSKA (reference sequence). The CDR3 has 17 amino acids. CDR3 DNA sequence: TGCAGTGCTAGAGATATAGTAGCGGGGGGACTTTACAATGAGCAGTTCTTC. It codes for CSARDIVAGGLYNEQFF.

The sample holds many counts of this clonotype. V and J are TRBV20-1 and TRBJ1-4; D may be TRBD1 (6 bases). The CDR3 runs to 15 residues. Looked up from germline, CDR1 is DFQATT and CDR2 is SNEGSKA (reference sequence). V lost 3 bases and J lost 4, with 15 bases in between. This chain's CDR3 is CSASLSGALNEKLFF. CDR3 nucleotides: TGCAGTGCTAGCCTTTCGGGGGCCCTTAATGAAAAACTGTTTTTT.